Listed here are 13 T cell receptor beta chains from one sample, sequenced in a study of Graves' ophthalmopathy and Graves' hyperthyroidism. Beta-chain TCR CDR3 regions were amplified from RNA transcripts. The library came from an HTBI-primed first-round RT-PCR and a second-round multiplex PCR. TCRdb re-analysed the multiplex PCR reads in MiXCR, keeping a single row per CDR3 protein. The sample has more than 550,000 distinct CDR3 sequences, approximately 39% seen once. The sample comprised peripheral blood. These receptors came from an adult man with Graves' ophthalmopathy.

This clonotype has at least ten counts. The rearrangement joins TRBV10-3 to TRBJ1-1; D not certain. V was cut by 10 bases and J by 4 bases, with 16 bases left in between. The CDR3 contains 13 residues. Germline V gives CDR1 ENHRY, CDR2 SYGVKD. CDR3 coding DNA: TGTGCCAGCTTGGGTCCCTGGGGCACTGAAGCTTTCTTT. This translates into CASLGPWGTEAFF.

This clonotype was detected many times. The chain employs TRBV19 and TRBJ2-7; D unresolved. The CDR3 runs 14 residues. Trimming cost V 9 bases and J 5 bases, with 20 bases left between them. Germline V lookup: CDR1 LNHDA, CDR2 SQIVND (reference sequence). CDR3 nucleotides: TGTGCCAGCAGTCGAGACCGTCTGTTGGACGAGCAGTACTTC. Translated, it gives CASSRDRLLDEQYF.

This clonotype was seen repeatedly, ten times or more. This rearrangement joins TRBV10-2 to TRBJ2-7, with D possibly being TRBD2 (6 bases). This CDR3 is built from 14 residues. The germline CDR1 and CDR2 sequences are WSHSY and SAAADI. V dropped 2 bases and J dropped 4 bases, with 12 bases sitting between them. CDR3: CASSEGGGIYEQYF. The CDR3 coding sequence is TGCGCCAGCAGTGAGGGAGGCGGGATTTACGAGCAGTACTTC.

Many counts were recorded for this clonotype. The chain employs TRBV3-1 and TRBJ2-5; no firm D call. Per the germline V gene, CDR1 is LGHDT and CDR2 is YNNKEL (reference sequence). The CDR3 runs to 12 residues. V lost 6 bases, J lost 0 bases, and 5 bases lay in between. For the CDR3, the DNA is TGTGCCAGCAGTCGAAACCAAGAGACCCAGTACTTC. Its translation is CASSRNQETQYF.

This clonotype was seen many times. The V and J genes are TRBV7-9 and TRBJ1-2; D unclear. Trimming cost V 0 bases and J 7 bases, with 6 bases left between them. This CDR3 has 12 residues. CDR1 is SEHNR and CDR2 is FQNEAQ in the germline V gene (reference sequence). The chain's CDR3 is CASSLAAVGYTF. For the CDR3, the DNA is TGTGCCAGCAGCTTAGCGGCCGTTGGCTACACCTTC.

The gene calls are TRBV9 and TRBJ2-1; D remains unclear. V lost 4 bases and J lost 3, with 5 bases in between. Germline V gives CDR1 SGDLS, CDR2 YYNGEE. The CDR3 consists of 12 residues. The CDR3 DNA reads TGTGCCAGCAGCCTCAGCTACAATGAGCAGTTCTTC. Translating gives CASSLSYNEQFF. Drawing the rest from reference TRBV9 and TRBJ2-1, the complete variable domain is DSGVTQTPKHLITATGQRVTLRCSPRSGDLSVYWYQQSLDQGLQFLIQYYNGEERAKGNILERFSAQQFPDLHSELNLSSLELGDSALYFCASSLSYNEQFFGPGTRLTVL.

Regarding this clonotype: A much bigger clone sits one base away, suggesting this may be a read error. The CDR3 here is CASRTGGRYGYTF. As DNA, the CDR3 is TGTGCCAGCAGAACAGGGGGTCGCTATGGCTACACCTTC. The V gene is TRBV11-1, the J gene TRBJ1-2; 8 bases are a match to TRBD1. Germline loops: CDR1 SGHAT, CDR2 FQDESV (reference sequence). V lost 6 bases, J lost 4 bases, and 4 bases stayed unmatched. The CDR3 loop spans 13 amino acids.

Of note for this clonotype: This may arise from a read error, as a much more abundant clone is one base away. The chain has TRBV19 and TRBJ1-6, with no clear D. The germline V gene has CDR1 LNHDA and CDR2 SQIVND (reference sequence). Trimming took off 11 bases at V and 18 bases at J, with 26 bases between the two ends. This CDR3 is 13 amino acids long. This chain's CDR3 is CARAGVGERVPHF. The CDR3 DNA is TGTGCCCGCGCGGGAGTAGGCGAAAGAGTTCCCCACTTT.

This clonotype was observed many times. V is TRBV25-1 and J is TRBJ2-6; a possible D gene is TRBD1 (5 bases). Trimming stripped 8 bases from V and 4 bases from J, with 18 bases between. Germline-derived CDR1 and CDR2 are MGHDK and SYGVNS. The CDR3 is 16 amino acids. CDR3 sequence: CASETTASRGANVLTF. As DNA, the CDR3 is TGTGCCAGCGAGACGACAGCTTCTCGAGGGGCCAACGTCCTGACTTTC. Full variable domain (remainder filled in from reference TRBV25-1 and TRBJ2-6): EADIYQTPRYLVIGTGKKITLECSQTMGHDKMYWYQQDPGMELHLIHYSYGVNSTEKGDLSSESTVSRIRTEHFPLTLESARPSHTSQYLCASETTASRGANVLTFGAGSRLTVL.

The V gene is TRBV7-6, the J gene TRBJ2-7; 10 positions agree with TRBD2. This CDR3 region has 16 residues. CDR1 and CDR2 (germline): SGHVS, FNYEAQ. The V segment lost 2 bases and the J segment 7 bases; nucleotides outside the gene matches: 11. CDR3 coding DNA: TGTGCCAGCAGCTTACAGGTTGGGGCTAGCGGGAGTGAGCAGTACTTC. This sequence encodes CASSLQVGASGSEQYF.

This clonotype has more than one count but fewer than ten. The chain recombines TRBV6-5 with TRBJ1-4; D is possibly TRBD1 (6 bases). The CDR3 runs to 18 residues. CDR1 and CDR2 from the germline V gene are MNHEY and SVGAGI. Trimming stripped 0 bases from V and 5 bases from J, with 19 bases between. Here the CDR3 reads CASSYSRRPGHWNEKLFF. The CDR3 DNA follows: TGTGCCAGCAGTTACTCGAGGCGGCCGGGACATTGGAATGAAAAACTGTTTTTT.

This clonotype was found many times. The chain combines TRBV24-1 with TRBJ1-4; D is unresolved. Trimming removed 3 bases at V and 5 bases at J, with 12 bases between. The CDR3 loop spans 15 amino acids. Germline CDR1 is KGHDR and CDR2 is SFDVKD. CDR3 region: CATSDGLRRNEKLFF. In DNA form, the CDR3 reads TGTGCCACCAGTGATGGGTTAAGGAGAAATGAAAAACTGTTTTTT.

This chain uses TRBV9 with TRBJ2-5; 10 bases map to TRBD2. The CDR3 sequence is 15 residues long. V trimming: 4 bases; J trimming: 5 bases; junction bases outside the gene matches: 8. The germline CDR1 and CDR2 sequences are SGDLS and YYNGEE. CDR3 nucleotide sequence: TGTGCCAGCAGCCTAGCGGGGGCCCGCAGTGAGACCCAGTACTTC. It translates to CASSLAGARSETQYF.